The 5 T cell receptor beta chains below were found in one sample sequenced in a study of human T cells and chemical hapten exposure. TCRdb ran MiXCR on the RACE reads and lists one entry per CDR3 protein. The sample carries some 380,000 distinct CDR3 sequences, 4.8% recorded once. The sample's time point: patch test 1, 2 weeks after DPC sensitization. Treatment described: therapeutic diphenylcyclopropenone sensitization with weekly scalp DPC. The source material was whole blood, sampled in connection with sensitization to the hapten diphenylcyclopropenone (DPC). The receptors derive from a woman in her forties or fifties with alopecia areata. Some clones in this sample may be carry-over from other donors' samples.

This clonotype was detected ten times or more. The chain joins TRBV20-1 to TRBJ1-2; maybe TRBD1 (6 bases). This CDR3 comprises 13 residues. Per germline, CDR1 DFQATT and CDR2 SNEGSKA (reference sequence). V gave up 1 base and J gave up 1 base, with 7 bases separating them. In DNA form, the CDR3 reads TGCAGTGCTAGAGTGGACAGTAACTATGGCTACACCTTC. It is translated as CSARVDSNYGYTF.

This clonotype was detected only a few times. The chain recombines TRBV9 with TRBJ2-3, with D perhaps assigned TRBD1 or TRBD2 (5 bases each). Germline CDR1 is SGDLS and CDR2 is YYNGEE. Trimming stripped 0 bases from V and 3 bases from J, with 14 bases between. The CDR3 contains 16 residues. The chain's CDR3 is CASSVGLGEITDTQYF. CDR3 coding DNA: TGTGCCAGCAGCGTAGGCTTGGGGGAGATAACAGATACGCAGTATTTT.

This clonotype was counted only a few times. J is TRBJ1-2 and V is TRBV6-6; D unresolved. Germline loops: CDR1 MNHNY, CDR2 SVGAGI (reference sequence). This CDR3 region has 13 residues. V was trimmed by 4 bases and J by 8 bases, leaving 14 bases between them. The CDR3 bases are TGTGCCAGCAGTTTGGGGTTCCGCGGGGGCTACACCTTC. The encoded protein is CASSLGFRGGYTF.

This clonotype was seen repeatedly, ten times or more. This chain links TRBV9 with TRBJ1-1; possible D gene TRBD1, 6 bases. From germline, CDR1 is SGDLS and CDR2 YYNGEE. The V gene lost 3 bases and the J gene lost 6 bases, with 27 bases spanning the gap. This CDR3 region has 18 residues. As DNA, the CDR3 is TGTGCCAGCAGCGCCGAGGATCTACAGGGCTATGGTAGGGCTGAAGCTTTCTTT. Protein: CASSAEDLQGYGRAEAFF. Full variable domain (missing parts from reference TRBV9 and TRBJ1-1): DSGVTQTPKHLITATGQRVTLRCSPRSGDLSVYWYQQSLDQGLQFLIQYYNGEERAKGNILERFSAQQFPDLHSELNLSSLELGDSALYFCASSAEDLQGYGRAEAFFGQGTRLTVV.

V usage is TRBV21-1 and J usage is TRBJ2-4; the tabulated D call, TRBD1, remains unverified against the DNA. TRBV21-1 is labeled a pseudogene. There are 17 residues in the CDR3. The CDR3 DNA reads TGTGCCAGCAGAGACGTAGATGAGGGGGCGAGCAAAAACATTCAGTACTTC. The encoded protein is CASRDVDEGASKNIQYF.